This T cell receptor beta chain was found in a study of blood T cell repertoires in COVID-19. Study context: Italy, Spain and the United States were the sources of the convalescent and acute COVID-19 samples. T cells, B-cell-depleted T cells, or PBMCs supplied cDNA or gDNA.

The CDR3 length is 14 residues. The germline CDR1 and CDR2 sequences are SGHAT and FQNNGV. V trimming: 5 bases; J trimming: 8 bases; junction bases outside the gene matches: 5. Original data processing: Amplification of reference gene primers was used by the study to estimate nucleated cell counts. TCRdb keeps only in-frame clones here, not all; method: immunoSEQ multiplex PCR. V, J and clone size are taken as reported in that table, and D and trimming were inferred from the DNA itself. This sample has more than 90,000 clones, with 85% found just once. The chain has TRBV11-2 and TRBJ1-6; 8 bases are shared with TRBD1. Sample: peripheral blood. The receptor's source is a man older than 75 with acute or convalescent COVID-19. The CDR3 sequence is CASSAGQGHSPLHF. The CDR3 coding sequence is TGTGCCAGCAGCGCAGGACAGGGCCATTCACCCCTCCACTTT.